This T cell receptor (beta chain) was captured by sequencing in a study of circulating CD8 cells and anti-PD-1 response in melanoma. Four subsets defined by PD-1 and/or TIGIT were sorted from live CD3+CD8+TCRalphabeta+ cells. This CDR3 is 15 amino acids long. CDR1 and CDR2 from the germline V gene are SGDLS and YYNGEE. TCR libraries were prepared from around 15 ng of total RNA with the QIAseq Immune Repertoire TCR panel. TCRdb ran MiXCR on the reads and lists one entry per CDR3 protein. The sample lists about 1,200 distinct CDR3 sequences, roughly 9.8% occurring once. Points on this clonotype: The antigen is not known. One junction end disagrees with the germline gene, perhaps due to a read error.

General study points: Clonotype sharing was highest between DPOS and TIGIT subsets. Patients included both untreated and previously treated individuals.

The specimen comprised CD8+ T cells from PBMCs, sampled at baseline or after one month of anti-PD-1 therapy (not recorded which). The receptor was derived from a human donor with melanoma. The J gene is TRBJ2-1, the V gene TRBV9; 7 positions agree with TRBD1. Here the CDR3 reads CASGLRDSVPNEQSF. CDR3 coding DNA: TGTGCCAGCGGCCTCCGGGACAGCGTCCCCAATGAGCAGTCCTTC.